Shown below are 2 T cell receptor beta chains from a single sample sequenced in a study of glioma-infiltrating T cells after dendritic cell vaccination. Time point meaning: after dendritic cell vaccination, including at tumor progression/relapse. Method: immunoSEQ multiplex PCR; TCRdb's copy keeps in-frame clones and lacks some. The sample lists more than 20,000 clones; over 85% were seen once. The source material was blood, sampled after dendritic cell vaccination. The receptors originated from a human donor with glioblastoma.

The chain joins TRBV29-1 to TRBJ2-7; 10 nucleotides agree with TRBD2. The CDR3 is 12 amino acids. Per germline, CDR1 SQVTM and CDR2 ANQGSEA. The V gene end was trimmed by 7 bases and the J gene end by 3 bases; junction bases not matched to a gene: 3. CDR3 bases: TGCAGCGGATCTAGCGGGGGCTACGAGCAGTACTTC. Protein: CSGSSGGYEQYF.

V and J are TRBV11-3 and TRBJ2-5, with 7 positions matching TRBD2. This CDR3 contains 15 residues. Germline assignment: CDR1 SGHNT and CDR2 YENEEA. After removal of 1 base from V and 2 bases from J, the junction contained 4 bases not matched to a gene. The CDR3 sequence: CASSLGVGGQETQYF. The CDR3 DNA reads as TGTGCCAGCAGCTTAGGAGTGGGGGGGCAAGAGACCCAGTACTTC.